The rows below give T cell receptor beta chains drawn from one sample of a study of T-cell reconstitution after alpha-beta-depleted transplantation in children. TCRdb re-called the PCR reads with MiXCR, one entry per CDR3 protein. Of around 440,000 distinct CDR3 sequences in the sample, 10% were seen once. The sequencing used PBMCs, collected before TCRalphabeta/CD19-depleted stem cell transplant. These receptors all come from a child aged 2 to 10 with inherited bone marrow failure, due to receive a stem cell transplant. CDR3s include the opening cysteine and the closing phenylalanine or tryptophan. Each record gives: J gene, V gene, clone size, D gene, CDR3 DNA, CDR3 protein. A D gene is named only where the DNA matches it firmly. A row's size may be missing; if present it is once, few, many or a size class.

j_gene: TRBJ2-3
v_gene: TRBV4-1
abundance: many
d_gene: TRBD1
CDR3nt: TGCGCCAGCAGCCAAGAAGGGACAGCGACAGATACGCAGTATTTT
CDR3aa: CASSQEGTATDTQYF

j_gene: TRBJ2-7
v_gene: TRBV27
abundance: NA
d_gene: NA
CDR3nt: TGTGCCAGCAGTATGTTAGCGGTACCCAGCTCCTACGAGCAGTACTTC
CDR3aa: CASSMLAVPSSYEQYF

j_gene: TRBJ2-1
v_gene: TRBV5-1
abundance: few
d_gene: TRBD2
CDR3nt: TGCGCCAGCAGCTCGGGCAGGACTAGCCACAATGAGCAGTTCTTC
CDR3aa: CASSSGRTSHNEQFF

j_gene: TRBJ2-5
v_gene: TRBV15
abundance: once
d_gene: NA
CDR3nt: TGTGCCACCAGCAGAGCTGGACAACTCCAAGAGACCCAGTACTTC
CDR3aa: CATSRAGQLQETQYF

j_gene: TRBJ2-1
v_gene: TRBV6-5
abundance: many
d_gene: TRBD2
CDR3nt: TGTGCCAGCAGTTATAAGGGACTAGCGGACACGGGACCAAACAATGAGCAGTTCTTC
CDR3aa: CASSYKGLADTGPNNEQFF

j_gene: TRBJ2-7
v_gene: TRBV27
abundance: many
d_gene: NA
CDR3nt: TGTGCCAGCAGCTTAGGACAGTCCTACGAGCAGTACTTC
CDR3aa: CASSLGQSYEQYF

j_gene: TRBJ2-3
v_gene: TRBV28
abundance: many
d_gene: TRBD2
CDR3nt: TGTGCCAGCGCCTGGAGCGGGAGAGGAACAGATACGCAGTATTTT
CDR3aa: CASAWSGRGTDTQYF

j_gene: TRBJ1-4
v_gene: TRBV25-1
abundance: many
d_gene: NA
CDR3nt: TGTGCCAGCAGTTCGTGGGCTAATGAAAAACTGTTTTTT
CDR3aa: CASSSWANEKLFF

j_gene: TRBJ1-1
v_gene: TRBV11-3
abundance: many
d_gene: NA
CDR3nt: TGTGCCAGCAGCTTAGTAGGCGGACGGGAAGCTTTCTTT
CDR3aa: CASSLVGGREAFF

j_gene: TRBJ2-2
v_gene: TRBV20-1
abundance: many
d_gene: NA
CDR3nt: TGCAGTGCCCAGGGGCATTCGAACACCGGGGAGCTGTTTTTT
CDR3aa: CSAQGHSNTGELFF

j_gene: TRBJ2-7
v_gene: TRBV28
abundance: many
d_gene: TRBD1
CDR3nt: TGTGCCAGCAGCCCCTCAGGGGGCTCATACGAGCAGTACTTC
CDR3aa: CASSPSGGSYEQYF

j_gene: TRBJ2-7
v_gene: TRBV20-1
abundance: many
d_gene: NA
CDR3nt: TGCAGTGCCCTACTAGCTAAGGTCTCCTACGAGCAGTACTTC
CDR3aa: CSALLAKVSYEQYF

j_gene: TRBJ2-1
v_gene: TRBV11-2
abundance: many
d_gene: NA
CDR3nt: TGTGCCAGCAGCGGGGGGCCCGGGTGGACTAAACACAATGAGCAGTTCTTC
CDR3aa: CASSGGPGWTKHNEQFF

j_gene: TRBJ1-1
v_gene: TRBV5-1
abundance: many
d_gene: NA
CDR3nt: TGCGCCAGCAGCCCGTGGGGGGGCTCCACTGAAGCTTTCTTT
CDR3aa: CASSPWGGSTEAFF

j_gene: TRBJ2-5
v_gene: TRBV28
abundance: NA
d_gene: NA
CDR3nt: TGTGCCAGCAGTTTCGGGCCCCTCGAGACCCAGTACTTC
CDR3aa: CASSFGPLETQYF

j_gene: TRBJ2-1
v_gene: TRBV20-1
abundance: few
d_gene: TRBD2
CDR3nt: TGCAGTGCTATCGGGACTAGCGGGAGGGCCCCCTACAATGAGCAGTTCTTC
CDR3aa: CSAIGTSGRAPYNEQFF

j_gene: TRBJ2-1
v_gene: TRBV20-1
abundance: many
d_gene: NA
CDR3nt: TGCAGTGCTAGATCACTCACTTTCTCCTACAATGAGCAGTTCTTC
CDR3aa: CSARSLTFSYNEQFF

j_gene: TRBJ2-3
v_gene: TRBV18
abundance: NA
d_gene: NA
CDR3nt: TGTGCCAGCTCATCACAACCAACTAGCACAGATACGCAGTATTTT
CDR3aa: CASSSQPTSTDTQYF

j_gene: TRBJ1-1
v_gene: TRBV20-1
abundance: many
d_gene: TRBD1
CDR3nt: TGCAGGGGACAGGGCCCTAGAGACACTGAAGCTTTCTTT
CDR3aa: CRGQGPRDTEAFF

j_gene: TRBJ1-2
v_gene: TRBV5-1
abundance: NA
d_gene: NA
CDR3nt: TGCGCCAGCAGCTTGGCCTCGGGTTCTGACTATGGCTACACCTTC
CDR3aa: CASSLASGSDYGYTF

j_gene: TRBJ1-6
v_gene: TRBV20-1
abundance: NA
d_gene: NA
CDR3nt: TGCAGTGACCATGGGCCGGCCGATTCACCCCTCCACTTT
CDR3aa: CSDHGPADSPLHF

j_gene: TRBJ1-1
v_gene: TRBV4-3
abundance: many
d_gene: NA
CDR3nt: TGCGCCAGCAGCCAAGAGGGGCAGGGAGACACTGAAGCTTTCTTT
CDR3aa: CASSQEGQGDTEAFF

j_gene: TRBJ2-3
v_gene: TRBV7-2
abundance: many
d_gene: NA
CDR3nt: TGTGCCAGCAGCTTAGCGGACTACACAGATACGCAGTATTTT
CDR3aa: CASSLADYTDTQYF

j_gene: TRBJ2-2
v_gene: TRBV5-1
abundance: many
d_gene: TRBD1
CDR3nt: TGCGCCAGCAGCTTGCTACAGGGGGCTATACGGGAGCTGTTTTTT
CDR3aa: CASSLLQGAIRELFF

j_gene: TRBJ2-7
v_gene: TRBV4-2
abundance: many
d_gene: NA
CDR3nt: TGTGCCAGCAGCCAAGACGACAACCCGGCTCGCGAGCAGTACTTC
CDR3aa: CASSQDDNPAREQYF

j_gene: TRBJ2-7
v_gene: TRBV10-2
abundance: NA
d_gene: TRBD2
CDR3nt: TGCGCCAGCACTTCTAGCGGTGGATACGAGCAGTACTTC
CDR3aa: CASTSSGGYEQYF

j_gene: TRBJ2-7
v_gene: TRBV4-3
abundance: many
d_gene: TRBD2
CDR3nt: TGCGCCAGCAGCATTGGGACTAGCGGGAGATACGAGCAGTACTTC
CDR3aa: CASSIGTSGRYEQYF

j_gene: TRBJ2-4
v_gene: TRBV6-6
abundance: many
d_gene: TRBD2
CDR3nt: TGTGCCAGCAATCGGGGAGGGGACATTCAGTACTTC
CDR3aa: CASNRGGDIQYF

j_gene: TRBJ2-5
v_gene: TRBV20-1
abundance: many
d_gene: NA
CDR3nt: TGCAGTGCTAGTTCTCCAGCTGGAGAGACCCAGTACTTC
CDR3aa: CSASSPAGETQYF

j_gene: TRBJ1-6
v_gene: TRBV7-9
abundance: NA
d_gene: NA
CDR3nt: TGTGCCAGCAGCTTACGCGTTTCACCCCTCCACTTT
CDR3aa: CASSLRVSPLHF

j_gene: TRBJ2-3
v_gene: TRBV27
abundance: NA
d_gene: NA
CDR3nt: TGTGCCAGCATCAGTAGAAAAGTCGGGGCGGCAGCTGGTACGCAGTATTTT
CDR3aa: CASISRKVGAAAGTQYF